One sample yielded the 19 T cell receptor beta chains listed below, sequenced in a study of blood T cell repertoires in COVID-19. Assay used: immunoSEQ multiplex PCR; TCRdb lists only in-frame clones, some missing. This table has around 150,000 clones, about 90% appearing once. Specimen: peripheral blood. The receptor source for this set is a young man with COVID-19, enrolled during active disease.

The chain links TRBV5-4 to TRBJ2-1; 11 bases map to TRBD1. This CDR3 region has 17 residues. From germline, CDR1 is SGHNT and CDR2 YYREEE (reference sequence). Trimming removed 0 bases from V and 7 bases from J; junction bases left unmatched: 9. CDR3: CASSLGSRDRGINEQFF. Here the CDR3 DNA reads TGTGCCAGCAGCTTGGGGAGCCGGGACAGGGGGATAAATGAGCAGTTCTTC.

V gene TRBV7-3 combines with J gene TRBJ1-1; 9 nucleotides match TRBD1. The CDR3 has 14 amino acids. Germline loops: CDR1 SGHTA, CDR2 FQGTGA. Trimming cost V 4 bases and J 1 base; bases outside gene matches: 1. The CDR3 here is CASSSGQGNTEAFF. The CDR3 nucleotides read TGTGCCAGCAGCTCGGGACAGGGGAACACTGAAGCTTTCTTT.

The V gene is TRBV19, the J gene TRBJ1-1, with 8 positions matching TRBD1. V trimming: 7 bases; J trimming: 1 base; junction bases outside the gene matches: 8. The germline V gene encodes CDR1 LNHDA and CDR2 SQIVND (reference sequence). This CDR3 spans 15 amino acids. CDR3 loop: CASIRRTGTNTEAFF. The DNA for the CDR3 is TGTGCCAGTATAAGGAGGACAGGGACGAACACTGAAGCTTTCTTT.

J is TRBJ1-2 and V is TRBV19; unclear D gene. Germline V gene sequence: CDR1 LNHDA, CDR2 SQIVND (reference sequence). The CDR3 has 13 amino acids. Deletions cut 3 bases from V and 0 bases from J, with 5 bases between. CDR3 bases: TGTGCCAGTAGTATTAGTACTAACTATGGCTACACCTTC. Its translation: CASSISTNYGYTF. Filled out from reference TRBV19 and TRBJ1-2, the complete variable domain reads DGGITQSPKYLFRKEGQNVTLSCEQNLNHDAMYWYRQDPGQGLRLIYYSQIVNDFQKGDIAEGYSVSREKKESFPLTVTSAQKNPTAFYLCASSISTNYGYTFGSGTRLTVV.

This sequence joins TRBV9 and TRBJ2-3, with 7 nucleotides matching TRBD2. After removal of 0 bases from V and 1 base from J, the junction contained 8 bases not matched to a gene. CDR1 and CDR2 from the germline V gene are SGDLS and YYNGEE. The CDR3 is 17 amino acids. The CDR3 loop is CASSVEGRLAGTDTQYF. CDR3 sequence (DNA): TGTGCCAGCAGCGTAGAGGGGAGGCTAGCGGGCACAGATACGCAGTATTTT.

The V call is TRBV18, the J call TRBJ2-1, with D possibly matching TRBD1 (5 bases). V lost 2 bases and J 13 bases, leaving 15 bases between the germline ends. The germline V gene has CDR1 KGHSH and CDR2 LQKENI. There are 13 residues in the CDR3. In nucleotides, the CDR3 is TGTGCCAGCTCACCATCGCAGGGTGAGGTTCAGTTCTTC. Translated: CASSPSQGEVQFF.

The chain is built from TRBV18 and TRBJ2-7; 10 bases fit TRBD2. The germline V gene encodes CDR1 KGHSH and CDR2 LQKENI. After removal of 3 bases from V and 0 bases from J, the junction contained 2 bases not matched to a gene. This CDR3 region has 15 residues. The CDR3 reads CASSPTSGASYEQYF. CDR3 DNA: TGTGCCAGCTCACCCACTAGCGGGGCCTCCTACGAGCAGTACTTC.

The chain joins TRBV30 to TRBJ1-1; TRBD1 is a possible D gene (5 bases). CDR1 and CDR2 from the germline V gene are GTSNPN and SVGIG (reference sequence). This CDR3 contains 12 residues. V gave up 2 bases and J gave up 7 bases, with 11 bases separating them. The CDR3 DNA reads as TGTGCCTGGAGTTCGCTGCAGGGTGAAGCTTTCTTT. This encodes CAWSSLQGEAFF.

Written as DNA, the CDR3 is TGTGCCACCAGTGACCCCCCTCGGACTAGCGGGAGTCGTAATGAGCAGTTCTTC. Its translation is CATSDPPRTSGSRNEQFF. This sequence joins TRBV24-1 and TRBJ2-1, with 13 bases that match TRBD2. Trimming removed 4 bases from V and 7 bases from J; junction bases left unmatched: 12. The V gene's germline CDR1 is KGHDR and CDR2 SFDVKD. This CDR3 spans 18 amino acids.

The chain recombines TRBV4-3 with TRBJ2-1; TRBD2 aligns across 7 bases. The CDR3 covers 14 residues. Trimming at V came to 1 base and at J to 7 bases, leaving 4 bases not matched to a gene. Germline-derived CDR1 and CDR2 are LGHNA and YSLEER. CDR3 residues: CASSQGGGYNEQFF. In DNA form, the CDR3 reads TGCGCCAGCAGCCAAGGGGGGGGTTATAATGAGCAGTTCTTC.

The rearrangement joins TRBV9 to TRBJ2-7; 11 positions match TRBD2. Per the germline V gene, CDR1 is SGDLS and CDR2 is YYNGEE. Trimming cost V 2 bases and J 3 bases; bases outside gene matches: 7. This CDR3 has 16 amino acids. The CDR3 is CASSVGTSGGGYEQYF. For the CDR3, the DNA is TGTGCCAGCAGCGTGGGGACTAGCGGCGGAGGCTACGAGCAGTACTTC.

The chain joins TRBV18 to TRBJ2-7; 8 nucleotides agree with TRBD1. The germline gives CDR1 KGHSH, CDR2 LQKENI. Trimming at V came to 2 bases and at J to 1 base, leaving 4 bases not matched to a gene. This CDR3 has 15 amino acids. The CDR3: CASSPTGQGSYEQYF. The CDR3 DNA reads TGTGCCAGCTCACCAACAGGACAGGGATCCTACGAGCAGTACTTC.

The J gene is TRBJ2-2, the V gene TRBV29-1; 8 nucleotides match TRBD1. The germline V gene has CDR1 SQVTM and CDR2 ANQGSEA. The V gene end was trimmed by 5 bases and the J gene end by 4 bases; junction bases not matched to a gene: 6. The CDR3 spans 14 residues. CDR3 in amino acids: CSVRGQATTGELFF. The CDR3, as DNA: TGCAGCGTTAGGGGACAGGCGACCACCGGGGAGCTGTTTTTT.

V usage is TRBV19 and J usage is TRBJ1-1; the match to TRBD1 covers 11 bases. The CDR3 runs to 14 residues. V gave up 4 bases and J gave up 4 bases; unmatched junction bases: 2. Per the germline V gene, CDR1 is LNHDA and CDR2 is SQIVND (reference sequence). The CDR3 is CASSTGTGGTEAFF. CDR3 nucleotide sequence: TGTGCCAGTAGTACCGGGACAGGGGGCACTGAAGCTTTCTTT.

Here the CDR3 reads CAISEEANYGYTF. The DNA for the CDR3 is TGTGCCATCAGTGAGGAGGCGAACTATGGCTACACCTTC. The chain recombines TRBV10-3 with TRBJ1-2; no clear D gene. This CDR3 is 13 amino acids long. V lost 2 bases, J lost 2 bases, and 6 bases lay in between. Germline lookup yields CDR1 ENHRY and CDR2 SYGVKD.

The chain links TRBV27 to TRBJ2-7; 11 bases are a match to TRBD1. Germline V gene lookup returns CDR1 MNHEY and CDR2 SMNVEV (reference sequence). The CDR3 has 13 residues. V was clipped by 4 bases and J by 5 bases; unmatched bases: 1. The CDR3 DNA reads as TGTGCCAGCAGTTGGACAGGGGGCAACGAGCAGTACTTC. Translated, it gives CASSWTGGNEQYF.

The chain has TRBV10-3 and TRBJ1-4, with TRBD1 identical over 7 bases. Germline lookup yields CDR1 ENHRY and CDR2 SYGVKD. V was pared by 3 bases and J by 3 bases, with 4 bases of the junction left unmatched. The length of the CDR3 is 15 residues. This CDR3 reads CAISDQGTANEKLFF. In nucleotides, the CDR3 is TGTGCCATCAGTGACCAAGGGACAGCTAATGAAAAACTGTTTTTT.

In this sample, this clone turned up once. The chain uses TRBV27 and TRBJ2-1; possibly TRBD2 for D (5 bases). Deletions cut 2 bases from V and 5 bases from J, with 7 bases between. This CDR3 contains 13 residues. The germline V gene encodes CDR1 MNHEY and CDR2 SMNVEV (reference sequence). The DNA of the CDR3 is TGTGCCAGCAGTTTAGGGAGAAACAATGAGCAGTTCTTC. It specifies CASSLGRNNEQFF.

A single count supports this clone. The rearrangement joins TRBV27 to TRBJ2-3; tentatively, D is TRBD1 (6 bases). The germline V gene has CDR1 MNHEY and CDR2 SMNVEV (reference sequence). V dropped 3 bases and J dropped 0 bases, with 13 bases sitting between them. This CDR3 contains 16 residues. CDR3 nucleotide sequence: TGTGCCAGCAGTTTGTCCCCGGGACATAGCACAGATACGCAGTATTTT. Translated: CASSLSPGHSTDTQYF.